Listed below are T cell receptor beta chains from one sample, sequenced in a study of T-cell reconstitution after alpha-beta-depleted transplantation in children. TCRdb recomputed calls from the PCR reads with MiXCR, one row per CDR3 protein. This sample has about 870,000 distinct CDR3 sequences, with roughly 15% found just once. This specimen consisted of PBMCs, mostly from graft donor cells, obtained 360 days after TCRalphabeta/CD19-depleted stem cell transplant. The receptors originated from a male patient between 10 and 17 years old who had a stem cell transplant for acute lymphoblastic leukemia, so the T cells may come from the graft donor. Both conserved end residues are part of each CDR3. D genes are given only for firm matches. Expanded clones get a size class; other rows say once, few or many, or leave the size out.

J,size,D,length,V,DNA,CDR3
TRBJ1-3,NA,TRBD1,13,TRBV7-9,TGTGCCAGCAGCACCCCAGGGGGACACACCATATATTTT,CASSTPGGHTIYF
TRBJ2-5,few,NA,13,TRBV20-1,TGCAGTGCTAGTTCCCCGCCTACGGAGACCCAGTACTTC,CSASSPPTETQYF
TRBJ1-2,many,TRBD1,15,TRBV7-8,TGTGCCAGCAGCAGAGGGACAGGGAACTACTATGGCTACACCTTC,CASSRGTGNYYGYTF
TRBJ2-7,many,NA,14,TRBV20-1,TGCAGTGCTAGAGTCTGGGGGTTTACCTACGAGCAGTACTTC,CSARVWGFTYEQYF
TRBJ1-2,few,NA,15,TRBV2,TGTGCCAGCAGTGAGTGGACAGAACCACGACTTGGCTACACCTTC,CASSEWTEPRLGYTF
TRBJ1-5,few,NA,16,TRBV20-1,TGCAGTGCCCCCCGCGGACATTTGGTGGGCAATCAGCCCCAGCATTTT,CSAPRGHLVGNQPQHF
TRBJ1-1,NA,NA,14,TRBV3-1,TGTGCCAGCAGCCAAGATATTGGCGACACTGAAGCTTTCTTT,CASSQDIGDTEAFF
TRBJ2-1,NA,TRBD2,17,TRBV7-9,TGTGCCAGCAGCTTCTTGGTTAGCGGGAGGTCCTACAATGAGCAGTTCTTC,CASSFLVSGRSYNEQFF
TRBJ2-3,many,NA,13,TRBV15,TGTGCCACCAGCAGAGATAGTACAGATACGCAGTATTTT,CATSRDSTDTQYF
TRBJ2-3,few,NA,15,TRBV7-8,TGTGCCAGCAGCTTAGGAGTCTGGACCACAGATACGCAGTATTTT,CASSLGVWTTDTQYF
TRBJ1-2,NA,NA,16,TRBV7-6,TGTGCCAGCAGCCCCCGCCCACAGGGATCGCTCTATGGCTACACCTTC,CASSPRPQGSLYGYTF
TRBJ1-2,NA,TRBD1,14,TRBV29-1,TGCAGCGCAAACCCGGGACAGGGGGTAAATGGCTACACCTTC,CSANPGQGVNGYTF
TRBJ1-2,NA,TRBD1,14,TRBV10-3,TGTGCCATCAGTGTGTCGGGACAGGGCTATGGCTACACCTTC,CAISVSGQGYGYTF
TRBJ2-7,NA,TRBD2,14,TRBV5-1,TGCGCCAGCAGCTCGACTAGCGGGAGCCCCGAGCAGTACTTC,CASSSTSGSPEQYF
TRBJ1-6,NA,NA,16,TRBV10-3,TGTGCCATCAGTGCCACCGCCTACACTCGTAATTCACCCCTCCACTTT,CAISATAYTRNSPLHF
TRBJ1-1,NA,NA,14,TRBV4-1,TGCGCCAGCAGCCTCTGGGCTGGGGACACTGAAGCTTTCTTT,CASSLWAGDTEAFF
TRBJ1-5,NA,NA,14,TRBV11-1,TGTGCCAGCCGGGGGAATGCGAGCAATCAGCCCCAGCATTTT,CASRGNASNQPQHF
TRBJ1-2,few,NA,12,TRBV4-2,TGTGCCAGCAGCCAAGTCACGGATGGCTACACCTTC,CASSQVTDGYTF
TRBJ2-7,NA,NA,16,TRBV7-8,TGTGCCAGCAGCTCTCTCGGGGGGACAGTTAACTACGAGCAGTACTTC,CASSSLGGTVNYEQYF
TRBJ1-1,NA,NA,13,TRBV12-3/TRBV12-4,TGTGCCAGCAGGGGCCCAATGAACACTGAAGCTTTCTTT,CASRGPMNTEAFF
TRBJ1-1,NA,NA,15,TRBV12-3/TRBV12-4,TGTGCCAGCAGCTACGTTTGGGGTATGAACACTGAAGCTTTCTTT,CASSYVWGMNTEAFF
TRBJ2-7,NA,TRBD1,15,TRBV5-1,TGCGCCAGCAGCCCGACCCGACAGGGGAACAACGAGCAGTACTTC,CASSPTRQGNNEQYF
TRBJ2-1,few,TRBD2,16,TRBV7-9,TGTGCCAGCAGCTTATGGTCTAGCGGGAGGAACAATGAGCAGTTCTTC,CASSLWSSGRNNEQFF
TRBJ1-3,NA,NA,16,TRBV18,TGTGCCAGCTCACCGCAACAGCGATCGGAAGGAAACACCACATATTTT,CASSPQQRSEGNTTYF
TRBJ1-1,NA,TRBD1,11,TRBV29-1,TGCAGCGCCTCGACAGGGATGGAAGCTTTCTTT,CSASTGMEAFF
TRBJ2-7,few,TRBD2,13,TRBV20-1,TGCAGTGCTAGAAGTCCTAGCGGGGGCGAGCAGTACTTC,CSARSPSGGEQYF
TRBJ2-7,NA,TRBD2,13,TRBV6-5,TGTGCCAGCAGTCAGGGACTAGTGGGTGAGCAGTACTTC,CASSQGLVGEQYF
TRBJ2-7,NA,NA,15,TRBV5-1,TGCGCCAGCAGCTTGGTGGTAGCTCATAATTACGAGCAGTACTTC,CASSLVVAHNYEQYF
TRBJ2-1,few,NA,21,TRBV9,TGTGCCAGCAGCGTACCCGACTCTGACCACAGGGGAGGGAGCTCCTACAATGAGCAGTTCTTC,CASSVPDSDHRGGSSYNEQFF
TRBJ1-2,few,NA,12,TRBV19,TGTGCCAGTACCAGCGATTACTATGGCTACACCTTC,CASTSDYYGYTF
TRBJ2-1,few,NA,17,TRBV6-5,TGTGCCAGCAGTTACGGGGCCCCCACGGTCTTATACAATGAGCAGTTCTTC,CASSYGAPTVLYNEQFF
TRBJ1-1,once,NA,13,TRBV20-1,TGCAGTGCTAGAGCCCCCCAGGGCACTGAAGCTTTCTTT,CSARAPQGTEAFF
TRBJ2-1,NA,TRBD2,18,TRBV7-8,TGTGCCAGCAGCTCACAGCAAGCCCGGCATTTTGGGGGGGGTGAGCAGTTCTTC,CASSSQQARHFGGGEQFF
TRBJ2-1,few,NA,17,TRBV5-5,TGTGCCAGCAGTTCGTATAGCCCGTGGGGGTCCTACAATGAGCAGTTCTTC,CASSSYSPWGSYNEQFF
TRBJ2-3,NA,TRBD1,15,TRBV10-3,TGTGCCATCAGTGAAGGACAGGGGGCAACAGATACGCAGTATTTT,CAISEGQGATDTQYF
TRBJ2-7,NA,NA,19,TRBV5-1,TGCGCCAGCAGCTTTATTAGAGGAGGACGAGGGATGGAGAGCTACGAGCAGTACTTC,CASSFIRGGRGMESYEQYF
TRBJ1-3,NA,NA,15,TRBV12-3/TRBV12-4,TGTGCCAGCAGTTTAGTCCTCTCATCTCGAAACACCATATATTTT,CASSLVLSSRNTIYF
TRBJ2-3,NA,NA,14,TRBV2,TGTGCCAGCAGGTTGGACTCAATCACAGATACGCAGTATTTT,CASRLDSITDTQYF
TRBJ2-7,NA,NA,17,TRBV29-1,TGCAGCGTTGAAGGAAGACTTTTTGGGAAGGGTTTGTACGAGCAGTACTTC,CSVEGRLFGKGLYEQYF
TRBJ1-2,few,NA,13,TRBV7-9,TGTGCCAGCAGCTTAGCGATAACCCTTGGCTACACCTTC,CASSLAITLGYTF
TRBJ2-1,NA,NA,15,TRBV27,TGTGCCAGCAGGGGGTGGAGGGGCGCCTACAATGAGCAGTTCTTC,CASRGWRGAYNEQFF
TRBJ2-5,NA,TRBD1,19,TRBV20-1,TGCAGTGCTAGAGGGAGTTTGGGGGACAGGGACAACTTTAAAGAGACCCAGTACTTC,CSARGSLGDRDNFKETQYF
TRBJ2-7,NA,NA,16,TRBV6-4,TGTGCCAGCAGGGGCCCCGTCGACGAGGCCTCCTACGAGCAGTACTTC,CASRGPVDEASYEQYF
TRBJ1-6,NA,TRBD1,17,TRBV12-3/TRBV12-4,TGTGCCAGCAGTTTAGGGGGAGGCGGGACAGCGAATTCACCCCTCCACTTT,CASSLGGGGTANSPLHF
TRBJ1-6,many,NA,16,TRBV28,TGTGCCAGCAGTTTAATCGGATTGTCCTATAATTCACCCCTCCACTTT,CASSLIGLSYNSPLHF
TRBJ2-7,few,NA,15,TRBV4-1,TGCGCCAGCAGCCAAGAGGGGCATCCCCTCTACGAGCAGTACTTC,CASSQEGHPLYEQYF
TRBJ2-7,NA,NA,14,TRBV19,TGTGCCAGTACAGGGTTGTGGGAATCCTACGAGCAGTACTTC,CASTGLWESYEQYF
TRBJ2-1,NA,TRBD2,16,TRBV7-8,TGTGCCAGCAGCTATACCTTAGCGGGAACCTACAATGAGCAGTTCTTC,CASSYTLAGTYNEQFF
TRBJ1-2,NA,NA,13,TRBV19,TGTGCCAGTAGTATTAATGCTAACTATGGCTACACCTTC,CASSINANYGYTF
TRBJ2-1,NA,NA,16,TRBV5-1,TGCGCCAGCAGCTCCCTATCGCTAGGGCCCTACAATGAGCAGTTCTTC,CASSSLSLGPYNEQFF
TRBJ2-2,few,NA,15,TRBV11-2,TGTGCCAGCACCCTGGGCCGTACGAACACCGGGGAGCTGTTTTTT,CASTLGRTNTGELFF
TRBJ2-1,few,TRBD2,15,TRBV30,TGTGCCTGGAGTCGACTAGCAGCGGGGGGCAATGAGCAGTTCTTC,CAWSRLAAGGNEQFF
TRBJ2-3,NA,NA,16,TRBV3-1,TGTGCCAGCAGCCAAAACTCTCCCTGGGGTTCGGATACGCAGTATTTT,CASSQNSPWGSDTQYF